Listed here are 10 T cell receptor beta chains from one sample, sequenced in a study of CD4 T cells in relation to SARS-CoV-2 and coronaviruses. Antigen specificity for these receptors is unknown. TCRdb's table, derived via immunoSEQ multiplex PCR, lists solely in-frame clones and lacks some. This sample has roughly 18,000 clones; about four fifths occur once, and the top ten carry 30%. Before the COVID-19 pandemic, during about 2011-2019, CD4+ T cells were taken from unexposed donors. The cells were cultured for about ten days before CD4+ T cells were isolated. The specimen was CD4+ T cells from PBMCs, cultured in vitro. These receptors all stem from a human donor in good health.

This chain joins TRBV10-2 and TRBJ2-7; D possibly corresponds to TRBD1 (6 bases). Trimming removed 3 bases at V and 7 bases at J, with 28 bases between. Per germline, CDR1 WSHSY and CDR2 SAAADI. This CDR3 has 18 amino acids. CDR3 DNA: TGCGCCAGCAGTGATTTTGGTATCGTCAGGACAGAGACTCGGGAGCAGTACTTC. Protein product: CASSDFGIVRTETREQYF.

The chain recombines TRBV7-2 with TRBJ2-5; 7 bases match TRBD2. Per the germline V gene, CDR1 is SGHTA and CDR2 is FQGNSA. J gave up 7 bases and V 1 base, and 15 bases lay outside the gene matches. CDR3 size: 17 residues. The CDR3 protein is CASSLGSGSGPGWTQYF. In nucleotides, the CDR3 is TGTGCCAGCAGCTTAGGTAGCGGGTCGGGCCCGGGTTGGACCCAGTACTTC.

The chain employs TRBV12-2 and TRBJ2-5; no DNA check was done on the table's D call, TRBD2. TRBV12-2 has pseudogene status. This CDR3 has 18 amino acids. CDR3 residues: CASRPSGSGRTMDETQYF. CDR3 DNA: TGTGCAAGTCGCCCGTCGGGTAGCGGGAGAACGATGGACGAGACCCAGTACTTC.

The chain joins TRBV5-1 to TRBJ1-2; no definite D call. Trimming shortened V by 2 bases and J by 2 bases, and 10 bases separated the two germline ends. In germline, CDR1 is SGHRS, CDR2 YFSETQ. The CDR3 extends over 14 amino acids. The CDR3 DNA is TGCGCCAGCAGCTTAACTCAAGGCAACTATGGCTACACCTTC. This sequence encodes CASSLTQGNYGYTF.

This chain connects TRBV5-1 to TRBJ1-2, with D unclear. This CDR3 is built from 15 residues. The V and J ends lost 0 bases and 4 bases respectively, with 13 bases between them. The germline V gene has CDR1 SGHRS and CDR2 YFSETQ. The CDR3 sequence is CASSLASQASYGYTF. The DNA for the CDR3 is TGCGCCAGCAGCTTGGCCAGCCAGGCCAGCTATGGCTACACCTTC.

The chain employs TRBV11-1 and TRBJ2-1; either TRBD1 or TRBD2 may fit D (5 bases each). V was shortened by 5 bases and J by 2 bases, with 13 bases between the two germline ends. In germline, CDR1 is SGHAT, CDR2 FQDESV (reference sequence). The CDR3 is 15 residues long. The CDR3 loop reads CASSIRDQTYNEQFF. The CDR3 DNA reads TGTGCCAGCAGCATCCGGGACCAAACCTACAATGAGCAGTTCTTC.

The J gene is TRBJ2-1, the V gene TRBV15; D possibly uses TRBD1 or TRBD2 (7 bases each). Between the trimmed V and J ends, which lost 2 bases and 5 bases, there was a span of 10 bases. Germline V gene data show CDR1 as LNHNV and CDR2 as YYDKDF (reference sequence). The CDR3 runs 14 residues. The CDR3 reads CATSRPGGDNEQFF. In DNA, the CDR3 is TGTGCCACCAGCAGACCAGGGGGGGACAATGAGCAGTTCTTC.

CDR3 DNA sequence: TGCGCCAGCAGATCTCTAGCGGGAGTAAGTGAGACCCAGTACTTC. This sequence encodes CASRSLAGVSETQYF. The genes are TRBV5-1 and TRBJ2-5, with TRBD2 matching 10 bases. After removal of 5 bases from V and 5 bases from J, the junction contained 9 bases not matched to a gene. Germline V lookup: CDR1 SGHRS, CDR2 YFSETQ. CDR3 size: 15 residues.

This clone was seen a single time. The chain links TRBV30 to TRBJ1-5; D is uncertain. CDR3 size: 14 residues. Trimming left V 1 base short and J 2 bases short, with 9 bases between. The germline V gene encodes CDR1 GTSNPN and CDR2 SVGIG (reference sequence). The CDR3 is CAWSGRTGNQPQHF. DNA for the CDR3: TGTGCCTGGAGTGGGAGAACGGGCAATCAGCCCCAGCATTTT.

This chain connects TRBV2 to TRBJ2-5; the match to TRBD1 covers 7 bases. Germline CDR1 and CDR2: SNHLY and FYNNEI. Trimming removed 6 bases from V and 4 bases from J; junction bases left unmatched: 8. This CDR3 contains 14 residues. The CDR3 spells CASRAYRGGETQYF. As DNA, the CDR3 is TGTGCCAGCAGAGCCTACAGGGGCGGAGAGACCCAGTACTTC.